Below, 23 T cell receptor beta chains from the same sample are listed, as sequenced in a study of blood T cell repertoires in COVID-19. Sequencing used immunoSEQ multiplex PCR; TCRdb keeps in-frame clones, though not all of them. The sample records 250,000 to 300,000 clones, about 88% being singletons. Specimen: peripheral blood. The receptors were sampled from a man younger than 35 with active or convalescent COVID-19.

The chain employs TRBV19 and TRBJ1-6; possibly TRBD1 for D (6 bases). Trimming removed 7 bases at V and 8 bases at J, with 15 bases between. This CDR3 has 14 residues. Germline V gene data show CDR1 as LNHDA and CDR2 as SQIVND (reference sequence). CDR3 nucleotides: TGTGCCAGTACCTGGGACACCCGGGATTCACCCCTCCACTTT. It is translated as CASTWDTRDSPLHF.

This clone appeared a single time. V gene TRBV11-2 combines with J gene TRBJ2-5; 7 bases match TRBD2. The CDR3 loop spans 13 amino acids. V dropped 5 bases and J dropped 5; count of bases not matched to a gene: 5. Germline CDR1 and CDR2: SGHAT and FQNNGV. CDR3 in amino acids: CASSPQGGETQYF. The CDR3 bases are TGTGCCAGCAGCCCTCAGGGAGGGGAGACCCAGTACTTC.

This chain uses TRBV6-4 with TRBJ1-5; D call uncertain. This CDR3 comprises 14 residues. Deletions cut 2 bases from V and 3 bases from J, with 8 bases between. Germline assignment: CDR1 MRHNA and CDR2 SNTAGT. CDR3 sequence: CASSDREINQPQHF. DNA of the CDR3: TGTGCCAGCAGTGACAGAGAAATCAATCAGCCCCAGCATTTT.

The chain has TRBV5-1 and TRBJ1-1, with TRBD1 matching 7 bases. This CDR3 is built from 15 residues. Germline V gives CDR1 SGHRS, CDR2 YFSETQ. After removal of 4 bases from V and 0 bases from J, the junction contained 6 bases not matched to a gene. The CDR3 spells CASSIRTGMNTEAFF. The CDR3 DNA sequence: TGCGCCAGCAGCATCCGGACAGGTATGAACACTGAAGCTTTCTTT.

The gene calls are TRBV11-1 and TRBJ2-3, with no clear D. Trimming took off 5 bases at V and 0 bases at J, with 6 bases between the two ends. Germline assignment: CDR1 SGHAT and CDR2 FQDESV (reference sequence). There are 13 residues in the CDR3. CDR3 DNA sequence: TGTGCCAGCAGCATCTCTAGCACAGATACGCAGTATTTT. This codes for CASSISSTDTQYF.

This clone has a handful of counts. The CDR3 sequence: CASRNRDDGELFF. The CDR3 bases are TGCGCCAGCAGAAACAGGGATGACGGGGAGCTGTTTTTT. This chain uses TRBV10-1 with TRBJ2-2; D might be TRBD1 (6 bases). Looked up from germline, CDR1 is WNHNN and CDR2 is SYGVQD (reference sequence). The CDR3 has 13 residues. Trimming took 6 bases from V and 7 from J, leaving 12 bases between them.

The rearrangement links TRBV7-9 to TRBJ2-5, with 11 bases matching TRBD2. Germline V gene sequence: CDR1 SEHNR, CDR2 FQNEAQ (reference sequence). Trimming took 5 bases from V and 4 from J; bases not matched to a gene: 9. The CDR3 has 16 amino acids. The CDR3, as DNA: TGTGCCAGCAGCGGTACTAGCGGGGGAGGATTAGAGACCCAGTACTTC. Protein product: CASSGTSGGGLETQYF. The full variable domain, with the rest looked up from reference TRBV7-9 and TRBJ2-5, is DTGVSQNPRHKITKRGQNVTFRCDPISEHNRLYWYRQTLGQGPEFLTYFQNEAQLEKSRLLSDRFSAERPKGSFSTLEIQRTEQGDSAMYLCASSGTSGGGLETQYFGPGTRLLVL.

The chain carries TRBV6-5 and TRBJ2-2; D ambiguous. Trimming took 6 bases from V and 8 from J, leaving 7 bases between them. The CDR3 runs to 11 residues. The germline V gene has CDR1 MNHEY and CDR2 SVGAGI. The CDR3 DNA sequence: TGTGCCAGCAGCTCGTCGGGGGAGCTGTTTTTT. Residues: CASSSSGELFF.

The gene calls are TRBV13 and TRBJ1-1, with D tentatively TRBD1 (5 bases). CDR3 size: 14 residues. Germline loops: CDR1 PRHDT, CDR2 FYEKMQ (reference sequence). Trimming removed 5 bases from V and 8 bases from J, with 18 bases in between. This CDR3 reads CASSPGLRTTEAFF. DNA for the CDR3: TGTGCCAGCAGCCCCGGGCTCCGGACAACCGAAGCTTTCTTT.

This chain joins TRBV30 and TRBJ2-3; 8 positions agree with TRBD2. The CDR3 is 16 amino acids. CDR1 and CDR2 from the germline V gene are GTSNPN and SVGIG (reference sequence). V trimming: 4 bases; J trimming: 2 bases; junction bases outside the gene matches: 11. The DNA of the CDR3 is TGTGCCTGGACCAAAGGTACTAGCGGATTCACAGATACGCAGTATTTT. Protein: CAWTKGTSGFTDTQYF.

CDR3 protein: CASSYTGRLGYTF. The CDR3 coding sequence is TGTGCCAGCAGCTATACAGGGCGCCTAGGCTACACCTTC. V usage is TRBV12-3 or TRBV12-4 and J usage is TRBJ1-2, with TRBD1 as a possible D gene (6 bases). The CDR3 sequence is 13 residues long. V was clipped by 6 bases and J by 8 bases, with 16 bases between them.

This clone was seen a few times. The chain joins TRBV5-1 to TRBJ1-2; a weak D match, TRBD1 (6 bases). The CDR3 runs 14 residues. Germline V gene sequence: CDR1 SGHRS, CDR2 YFSETQ. Trimming removed 0 bases at V and 4 bases at J, with 10 bases between. CDR3: CASSLDRVGYGYTF. Written as DNA, the CDR3 is TGCGCCAGCAGCTTGGACAGGGTTGGCTATGGCTACACCTTC.

This clone was found once. This rearrangement joins TRBV7-8 to TRBJ1-5; D is undetermined. Germline V gives CDR1 SGHVS, CDR2 FQNEAQ. This CDR3 spans 14 amino acids. The V gene lost 1 base and the J gene lost 8 bases, with 12 bases spanning the gap. The CDR3 spells CASSLESGNKPQHF. The CDR3 bases are TGTGCCAGCAGCTTAGAGAGCGGGAACAAGCCCCAGCATTTT.

This clone was seen only a few times. This rearrangement joins TRBV12-5 to TRBJ1-1, with 8 bases lining up with TRBD1. V was pared by 7 bases and J by 8 bases, with 9 bases of the junction left unmatched. Germline CDR1 LGHNT, CDR2 FRNRAP. This CDR3 comprises 13 residues. CDR3 loop: CASAMDRALEAFF. The CDR3 coding sequence is TGTGCTAGTGCTATGGACAGGGCCTTAGAAGCTTTCTTT. Supplemented by reference TRBV12-5 and TRBJ1-1, the full variable domain reads DARVTQTPRHKVTEMGQEVTMRCQPILGHNTVFWYRQTMMQGLELLAYFRNRAPLDDSGMPKDRFSAEMPDATLATLKIQPSEPRDSAVYFCASAMDRALEAFFGQGTRLTVV.

The chain carries TRBV4-1 and TRBJ2-5; D gene uncertain. This CDR3 spans 15 amino acids. CDR1 MGHRA and CDR2 YSYEKL come from the germline V gene. Trimming removed 0 bases at V and 5 bases at J, with 13 bases between. DNA of the CDR3: TGCGCCAGCAGCCAAGATTTCGGAGTAAGGGAGACCCAGTACTTC. Translated: CASSQDFGVRETQYF.

The V gene is TRBV7-3, the J gene TRBJ2-5; possibly TRBD2 for D (5 bases). Germline CDR1 SGHTA, CDR2 FQGTGA. Trimming left V 4 bases short and J 4 bases short, with 13 bases between. The CDR3 sequence is 14 residues long. The DNA of the CDR3 is TGTGCCAGCAGCTCAACACTAGTGATAGAGACCCAGTACTTC. Its protein is CASSSTLVIETQYF.

This clone was recorded once. The CDR3, as DNA: TGTGCCAGCAGTCACCGAGGGACACTTTACACAGATACGCAGTATTTT. It yields the protein CASSHRGTLYTDTQYF. This chain connects TRBV27 to TRBJ2-3; perhaps TRBD1 as D (6 bases). Trimming took off 5 bases at V and 2 bases at J, with 17 bases between the two ends. Germline V gene sequence: CDR1 MNHEY, CDR2 SMNVEV (reference sequence). The CDR3 contains 16 residues.

The CDR3 DNA sequence: TGTGCCAGCAGCCAGGGACTAGCGGGGGCGGGCGAGCAGTACTTC. This encodes CASSQGLAGAGEQYF. This chain links TRBV3-1 (or the pseudogene TRBV3-2) with TRBJ2-7; 14 positions match TRBD2. This CDR3 comprises 15 residues. Germline CDR1 is LGHDT and CDR2 is YNNKEL (reference sequence). The trim removed 3 bases at V and 6 bases at J, leaving 4 bases unmatched.

The V gene is TRBV6-5, the J gene TRBJ1-2; the match to TRBD1 covers 7 bases. Germline V gene lookup returns CDR1 MNHEY and CDR2 SVGAGI. Trimming cost V 0 bases and J 8 bases; bases outside gene matches: 9. The CDR3 extends over 15 amino acids. The CDR3 loop is CASSYSGQIPGGYTF. The CDR3 DNA follows: TGTGCCAGCAGTTACTCGGGACAGATACCGGGGGGCTACACCTTC.

The CDR3, as DNA: TGTGCCAGCGAACTGACAGGGGGATATGGCTACACCTTC. Translation gives CASELTGGYGYTF. This chain links TRBV28 with TRBJ1-2; 9 bases fit TRBD1. The CDR3 is 13 residues long. J lost 5 bases, V lost 8 bases, and 6 bases had no gene match. From germline, CDR1 is MDHEN and CDR2 SYDVKM.

This clone was counted only a few times. The genes are TRBV7-3 and TRBJ2-1; 9 nucleotides agree with TRBD2. Looked up from germline, CDR1 is SGHTA and CDR2 is FQGTGA. V lost 5 bases, J lost 6 bases, and 11 bases stayed unmatched. The length of the CDR3 is 16 residues. CDR3 protein: CASSAEGAGGLNEQFF. The CDR3, as DNA: TGTGCCAGCAGCGCGGAGGGGGCGGGAGGGCTCAATGAGCAGTTCTTC. Full variable domain (remainder filled in from reference TRBV7-3 and TRBJ2-1): GAGVSQTPSNKVTEKGKYVELRCDPISGHTALYWYRQSLGQGPEFLIYFQGTGAADDSGLPNDRFFAVRPEGSVSTLKIQRTERGDSAVYLCASSAEGAGGLNEQFFGPGTRLTVL.

V gene TRBV28 combines with J gene TRBJ2-2; D is possibly TRBD1 (5 bases). Germline V CDR1 and CDR2: MDHEN, SYDVKM. Trimming cost V 6 bases and J 4 bases, with 21 bases left between them. The CDR3 consists of 17 residues. CDR3 protein: CASRFRSTIQGTGELFF. CDR3 bases: TGTGCCAGCAGGTTTCGGAGTACAATTCAGGGCACCGGGGAGCTGTTTTTT.

CDR3 DNA sequence: TGTGCCAGCAGCCGGGTCGTTGGGGGACAGGGTCAGGCCGGGGAGCTGTTTTTT. It is translated as CASSRVVGGQGQAGELFF. The chain has TRBV28 and TRBJ2-2; 9 bases are a match to TRBD1. The CDR3 contains 18 residues. CDR1 and CDR2 (germline): MDHEN, SYDVKM. V shed 6 bases, J shed 6 bases, and the junction held 17 bases outside the gene matches.